These T cell receptor beta chains were read from a single sample in a study of shared clonotypes between healthy human individuals. Here immunoSEQ multiplex PCR was the method, and the copy in TCRdb shows in-frame clones only, minus some. The table records 2 million to 2.5 million clones, approximately 93% of them present only once. The sequenced sample consisted of naive CD4+ T cells from PBMCs. These receptors all stem from a man younger than 35 in good health. Some clones in this sample may be carry-over from other donors' samples. Both conserved end residues are part of each CDR3. The D gene is left open where the match is weak. Clone size is stated in some rows and not others, as once, few, many or a class when expanded.

clone size | D gene | J gene | V gene | CDR3 DNA | CDR3 protein
. | . | TRBJ2-7 | TRBV25-1 | TGTGCCAGCAGTCGGGAAGGCTATTCCTACGAGCAGTACTTC | CASSREGYSYEQYF
. | . | TRBJ1-6 | TRBV27 | TGTGCCAGCAGTTTGCTGGCCTACCGGTTAGCCCTCCACTTT | CASSLLAYRLALHF
few | TRBD1 | TRBJ1-5 | TRBV18 | TGTGCCAGCTCACAGGACAGGGGGAATCAGCCCCAGCATTTT | CASSQDRGNQPQHF
. | . | TRBJ2-7 | TRBV28 | TGTGCCAGCAGGCCCCACGGACTCCCGTACGAGCAGTACTTC | CASRPHGLPYEQYF
. | TRBD1 | TRBJ2-6 | TRBV5-6 | TGTGCCAGCAGCGATCGGGACAGGCCCTCTGGGGCCAACGTCCTGACTTTC | CASSDRDRPSGANVLTF
. | . | TRBJ2-3 | TRBV7-2 | TGTGCCAGCAGCTTAAAAGGGGAAGATACGCAGTATTTT | CASSLKGEDTQYF
. | TRBD2 | TRBJ2-2 | TRBV30 | TGTGCCTGGAGCCGCACTAGCGGGAGAGCTAGCGGGGAGCTGTTTTTT | CAWSRTSGRASGELFF
. | TRBD2 | TRBJ2-6 | TRBV5-1 | TGCGCCAGCAGCCCCTGGACTAGCGGGAGAGGTGGGGCCAACGTCCTGACTTTC | CASSPWTSGRGGANVLTF
. | . | TRBJ2-2 | TRBV18 | TGTGCCAGCTCACCACCTGGAGGGGGGCCCACCGGGGAGCTGTTTTTT | CASSPPGGGPTGELFF
. | . | TRBJ2-4 | TRBV18 | TGTGCCAGCTCCCCTTCCGTAGCCAAAAACATTCAGTACTTC | CASSPSVAKNIQYF
. | . | TRBJ1-1 | TRBV16 | TGTGCCAGCAGCCAATATAAGGGGTGGAACACTGAAGCTTTCTTT | CASSQYKGWNTEAFF
. | . | TRBJ2-5 | TRBV5-4 | TGTGCCAGCAGCTTGGGATCGATTCTACTGGTCGGGGAGACCCAGTACTTC | CASSLGSILLVGETQYF
. | TRBD1 | TRBJ1-5 | TRBV15 | TGTGCCACCAGCAGAGATCTGGGACAGGGAGGATTTCAGCCCCAGCATTTT | CATSRDLGQGGFQPQHF
. | . | TRBJ2-7 | TRBV25-1 | TGTGCCAGCAGTCCCAGCCGGGGCGCGACCTACGAGCAGTACTTC | CASSPSRGATYEQYF
. | TRBD2 | TRBJ2-2 | TRBV28 | TGTGCCAGCAGTCCACTGGTAGCGGGAACCGGGGAGCTGTTTTTT | CASSPLVAGTGELFF
. | . | TRBJ1-2 | TRBV5-1 | TGCGCCAGCCGGCCCGATAACTATGGCTACACCTTC | CASRPDNYGYTF
. | TRBD1 | TRBJ2-1 | TRBV6-1 | TGTGCCAGCAGAGTACAGGGGGGATTAGGCAATGAGCAGTTCTTC | CASRVQGGLGNEQFF
. | . | TRBJ2-4 | TRBV14 | TGTGCCAGCAGCCAAGAGGCAGGGATACTAGCCAAAAACATTCAGTACTTC | CASSQEAGILAKNIQYF
once | TRBD2 | TRBJ2-7 | TRBV18 | TGTGCCAGCTCACCCAGGCGGGAGGGAACCTACGAGCAGTACTTC | CASSPRREGTYEQYF
. | . | TRBJ1-1 | TRBV7-3 | TGTGCCAGCAGCTTTAGAGGTAACACTGAAGCTTTCTTT | CASSFRGNTEAFF
. | . | TRBJ2-2 | TRBV7-6 | TGTGCCAGCAGCTTAGTGTGGCTAGGGTCTGATCCCGACACCGGGGAGCTGTTTTTT | CASSLVWLGSDPDTGELFF
. | . | TRBJ2-7 | TRBV12-5 | TGTGCTAGTGCCCCCCAGGGTGGCAGGGTCGAGAACGAGCAGTACTTC | CASAPQGGRVENEQYF
once | TRBD1 | TRBJ1-3 | TRBV30 | TGTGCCTGTAAGGACAGGACGAGCTCTGGAAACACCATATATTTT | CACKDRTSSGNTIYF
. | TRBD1 | TRBJ2-7 | TRBV5-1 | TGCGCCAGCAGTCCGAGGACAGGGAGTAACGAGCAGTACTTC | CASSPRTGSNEQYF
. | . | TRBJ2-6 | TRBV6-4 | TGTGCCAGCAGTGAGTCTGGGGCCAACGTCCTGACTTTC | CASSESGANVLTF
. | TRBD2 | TRBJ2-1 | TRBV19 | TGTGCCAGTAGGAGCGGGACTCCACGGGCGCATGAGCAGTTCTTC | CASRSGTPRAHEQFF
. | . | TRBJ2-5 | TRBV28 | TGTGCCAGCAGTTTAGCCTCTCAAGAGACCCAGTACTTC | CASSLASQETQYF
. | . | TRBJ2-3 | TRBV7-9 | TGTGCCAGCAGCTCTTTGACCGGTCCAGATACGCAGTATTTT | CASSSLTGPDTQYF
. | . | TRBJ1-2 | TRBV10-3 | TGTGCCATCAGTACGGTCTATGGCTACACCTTC | CAISTVYGYTF